This T cell receptor (beta chain) was captured by sequencing in a study of CD8 T cells in ankylosing spondylitis (dated by TCRdb to between 2016 and 2019). Turning to the overall study: The study set out to find disease-linked TCR variants by profiling T cell receptor beta repertoires in ankylosing spondylitis patients and healthy donors. The full study cohort was made up of 20 to 25 ankylosing spondylitis patients and about a hundred healthy donors. Samples of peripheral blood were taken, and for ankylosing spondylitis patients, synovial fluid was collected as well. General findings and caveats noted by the study authors: Blood from ankylosing spondylitis patients appeared to be characterized by a TCR beta motif made up of about 8 highly homologous amino acid variants. Significant enrichment of the disease-linked clones was reported in matched synovial fluid samples from ankylosing spondylitis patients. Some motif variants were previously reported in synovial fluid and blood of reactive arthritis patients, suggesting common disease-initiation mechanisms. A CD8+ phenotype was shown by the disease-linked clones, which were found at relatively low frequencies in peripheral blood.

The CDR3 contains 12 residues, cysteine and phenylalanine counted. Only the CDR3 part of the read is kept: 36 bases, read in frame from the first base. CDR1 and CDR2, looked up from the germline V gene, are SGHNT and YENEEA. V loses 0 bases, J loses 6 bases, and the germline ends lie 5 bases apart. As for this clonotype: What this receptor recognizes is not known. No base-level quality is on record; no much larger clone is a single base apart.

The instrument given in TCRdb is Illumina HiSeq 2500. Quantitative 5'-RACE with molecular barcodes was the method used to prepare the TCR beta libraries. As for the authors' bioinformatics: Disease-linked TCR variants were identified with a new computational method built on a probabilistic model of VDJ rearrangement. TCRdb passed the public sequencing reads through fastp at Q25 and MiXCR, retaining productive beta sequences. A single entry per CDR3 protein holds the most common genes and DNA from its merged rows. The V and J calls come from TCRdb's annotation, not from the publication. This sample is represented by fewer than 200,000 distinct CDR3 sequences; about 18% of them were singletons. The ten largest clones take up more than 3.5% of the sample.

The sequencing input was blood, either unsorted or a sorted T cell fraction (not recorded which). This sequence uses TRBV11-3 and TRBJ1-1; there is no confident call for the D gene. The clonotype was recovered from a male donor aged 5-29 years with ankylosing spondylitis or in good health (not recorded which). Donor details come from another sample of the same person, matched by shared clones. Read as DNA, the sequence is TGTGCCAGCAGCTTAGACAGTTCTGAAGCTTTCTTT. This encodes CASSLDSSEAFF.